These 6 T cell receptor beta chains came from one sample sequenced in a study of shared clonotypes between healthy human individuals. Here immunoSEQ multiplex PCR was the method, and the copy in TCRdb shows in-frame clones only, minus some. The repertoire consists of roughly 570,000 clones, with 95% to 98% occurring once and the leading ten covering 0.3%. The naive CD8 subset, CD45RO-negative cells positively selected for CCR7, excluded terminally differentiated effector memory CD45RA+ cells. The sequencing sample was made of naive CD8+ T cells sorted from blood. Every receptor here comes from a man aged 25 to 40 in good health.

This clone occurred once. The chain carries TRBV28 and TRBJ1-2, with TRBD1 matching 8 bases. This CDR3 is built from 16 residues. Trimming cost V 1 base and J 3 bases; bases outside gene matches: 7. Germline V gene data show CDR1 as MDHEN and CDR2 as SYDVKM. This CDR3 reads CASSLFEDRAYYGYTF. The CDR3 DNA sequence: TGTGCCAGCAGTTTATTCGAGGACAGGGCCTACTATGGCTACACCTTC.

The rearrangement joins TRBV11-2 to TRBJ2-1; D is uncertain. V was clipped by 5 bases and J by 10 bases, with 15 bases between them. The CDR3 totals 13 residues. The germline V gene has CDR1 SGHAT and CDR2 FQNNGV. CDR3 sequence (DNA): TGTGCCAGCAGCGTACACGAGATCGGGGAGCAGTTCTTC. Its protein product is CASSVHEIGEQFF.

The genes are TRBV14 and TRBJ2-1; 9 bases match TRBD1. The CDR3 consists of 16 residues. Trimming removed 3 bases from V and 6 bases from J; junction bases left unmatched: 9. Germline V gene sequence: CDR1 SGHDN, CDR2 FVKESK. CDR3 region: CASSHGYRGHGNEQFF. The CDR3 coding sequence is TGTGCCAGCAGCCATGGCTACAGGGGGCACGGCAATGAGCAGTTCTTC.

This chain links TRBV4-2 with TRBJ2-7; 10 bases line up with TRBD2. The CDR3 spans 16 residues. The germline CDR1 and CDR2 sequences are LGHNA and YNFKEQ. J gave up 5 bases and V 2 bases, and 9 bases lay outside the gene matches. Here the CDR3 reads CASSQSLAGVAHEQYF. CDR3 nucleotides: TGTGCCAGCAGCCAAAGCCTAGCGGGAGTCGCCCACGAGCAGTACTTC.

The chain uses TRBV30 and TRBJ1-2; maybe TRBD1 (6 bases). The CDR3 spans 14 residues. From germline, CDR1 is GTSNPN and CDR2 SVGIG (reference sequence). Trimming removed 2 bases at V and 4 bases at J, with 14 bases between. CDR3 bases: TGTGCCTGGAGTTACAGGGCGAGGGGCTATGGCTACACCTTC. Its translation is CAWSYRARGYGYTF.

V is TRBV7-8 and J is TRBJ2-7, with TRBD1 as a possible D gene (5 bases). V was trimmed by 5 bases and J by 6 bases, leaving 17 bases between them. CDR1 is SGHVS and CDR2 is FQNEAQ in the germline V gene. The CDR3 extends over 14 amino acids. CDR3 sequence: CASSATVNPLEQYF. For the CDR3, the DNA is TGTGCCAGCAGCGCGACAGTAAATCCCCTCGAGCAGTACTTC.